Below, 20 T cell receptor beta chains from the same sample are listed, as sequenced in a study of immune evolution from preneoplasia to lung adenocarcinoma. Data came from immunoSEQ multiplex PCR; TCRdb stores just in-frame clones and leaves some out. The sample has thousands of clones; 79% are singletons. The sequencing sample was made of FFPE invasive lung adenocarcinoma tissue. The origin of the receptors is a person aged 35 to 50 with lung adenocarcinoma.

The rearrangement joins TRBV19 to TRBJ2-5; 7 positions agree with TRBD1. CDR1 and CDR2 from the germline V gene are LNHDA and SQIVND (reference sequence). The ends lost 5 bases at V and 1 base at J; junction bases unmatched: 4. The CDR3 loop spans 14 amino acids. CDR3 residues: CASSADRAQETQYF. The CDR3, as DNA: TGTGCCAGTAGTGCCGACAGGGCCCAAGAGACCCAGTACTTC. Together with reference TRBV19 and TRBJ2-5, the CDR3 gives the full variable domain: DGGITQSPKYLFRKEGQNVTLSCEQNLNHDAMYWYRQDPGQGLRLIYYSQIVNDFQKGDIAEGYSVSREKKESFPLTVTSAQKNPTAFYLCASSADRAQETQYFGPGTRLLVL.

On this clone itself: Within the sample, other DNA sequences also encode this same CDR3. This chain's CDR3 is CASSSDYLSTDTQYF. For the CDR3, the DNA is TGTGCCAGCAGCTCCGACTACTTGAGCACAGATACGCAGTATTTT. The V call is TRBV7-2, the J call TRBJ2-3, with D maybe TRBD2 (5 bases). From germline, CDR1 is SGHTA and CDR2 FQGNSA. The germline V and J ends were trimmed by 4 bases and 0 bases, with 11 bases remaining between them. This CDR3 is 15 amino acids long.

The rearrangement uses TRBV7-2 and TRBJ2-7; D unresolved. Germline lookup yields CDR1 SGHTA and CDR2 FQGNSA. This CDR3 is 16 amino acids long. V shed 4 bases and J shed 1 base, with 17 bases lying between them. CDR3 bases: TGTGCCAGCAGCTCGCAGGCCTCTCAAGGTTCCTACGAGCAGTACTTC. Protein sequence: CASSSQASQGSYEQYF.

CDR3 in DNA: TGCGCCAGCAGCCAAGGCCAACAGGGGGCAGGTGGAAACACCATATATTTT. Residues: CASSQGQQGAGGNTIYF. J is TRBJ1-3 and V is TRBV4-1; 9 bases are a match to TRBD1. Germline CDR1 MGHRA, CDR2 YSYEKL. This CDR3 has 17 amino acids. With V trimmed by 1 base and J by 3 bases, 7 bases remained unmatched.

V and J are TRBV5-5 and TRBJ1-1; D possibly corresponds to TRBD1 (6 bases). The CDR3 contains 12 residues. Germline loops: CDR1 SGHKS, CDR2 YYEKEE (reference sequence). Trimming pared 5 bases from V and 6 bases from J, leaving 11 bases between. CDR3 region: CASSTKGAEAFF. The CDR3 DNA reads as TGTGCCAGCAGTACTAAGGGGGCTGAAGCTTTCTTT.

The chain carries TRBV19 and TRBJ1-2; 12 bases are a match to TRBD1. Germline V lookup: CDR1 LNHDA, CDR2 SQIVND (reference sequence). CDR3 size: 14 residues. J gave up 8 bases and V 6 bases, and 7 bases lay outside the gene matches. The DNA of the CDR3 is TGTGCCAGTAGCCAAACCGGGACAGGGGGCGGCTACACCTTC. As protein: CASSQTGTGGGYTF.

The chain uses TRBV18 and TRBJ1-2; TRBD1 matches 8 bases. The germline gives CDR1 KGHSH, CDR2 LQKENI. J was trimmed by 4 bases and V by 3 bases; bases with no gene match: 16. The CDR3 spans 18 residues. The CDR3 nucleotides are TGTGCCAGCTCACCCTATCGTAAGCCCGGGACAGGCCTCTATGGCTACACCTTC. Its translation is CASSPYRKPGTGLYGYTF.

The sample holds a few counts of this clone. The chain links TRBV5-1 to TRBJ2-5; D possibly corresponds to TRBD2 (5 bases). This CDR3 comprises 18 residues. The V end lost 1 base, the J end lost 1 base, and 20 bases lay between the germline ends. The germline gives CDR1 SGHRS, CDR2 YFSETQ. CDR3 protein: CASSLFSMAAAGQETQYF. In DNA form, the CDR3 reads TGCGCCAGCAGCTTGTTCTCTATGGCAGCGGCGGGCCAAGAGACCCAGTACTTC. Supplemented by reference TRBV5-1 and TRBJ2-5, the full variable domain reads KAGVTQTPRYLIKTRGQQVTLSCSPISGHRSVSWYQQTPGQGLQFLFEYFSETQRNKGNFPGRFSGRQFSNSRSEMNVSTLELGDSALYLCASSLFSMAAAGQETQYFGPGTRLLVL.

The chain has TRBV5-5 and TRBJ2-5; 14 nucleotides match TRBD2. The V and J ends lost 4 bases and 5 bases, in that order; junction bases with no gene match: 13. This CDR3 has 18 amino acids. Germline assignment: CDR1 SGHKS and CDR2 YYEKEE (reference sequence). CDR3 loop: CASSPGGGTSGRVETQYF. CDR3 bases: TGTGCCAGCAGCCCAGGGGGCGGGACTAGCGGGAGAGTTGAGACCCAGTACTTC.

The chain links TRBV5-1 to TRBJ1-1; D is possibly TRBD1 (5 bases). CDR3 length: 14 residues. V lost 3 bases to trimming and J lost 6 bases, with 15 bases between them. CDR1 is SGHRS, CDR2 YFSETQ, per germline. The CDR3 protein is CASSWGLSDAEAFF. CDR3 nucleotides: TGCGCCAGCAGCTGGGGACTGTCAGACGCTGAAGCTTTCTTT. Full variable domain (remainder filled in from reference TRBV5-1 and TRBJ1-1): KAGVTQTPRYLIKTRGQQVTLSCSPISGHRSVSWYQQTPGQGLQFLFEYFSETQRNKGNFPGRFSGRQFSNSRSEMNVSTLELGDSALYLCASSWGLSDAEAFFGQGTRLTVV.

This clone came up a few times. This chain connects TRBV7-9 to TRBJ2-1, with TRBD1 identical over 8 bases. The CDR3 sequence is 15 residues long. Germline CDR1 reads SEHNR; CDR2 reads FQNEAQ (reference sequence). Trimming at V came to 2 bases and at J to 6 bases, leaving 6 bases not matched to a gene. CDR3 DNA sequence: TGTGCCAGCAGCTTACGGGGACAGGCGGGCAATGAGCAGTTCTTC. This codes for CASSLRGQAGNEQFF.

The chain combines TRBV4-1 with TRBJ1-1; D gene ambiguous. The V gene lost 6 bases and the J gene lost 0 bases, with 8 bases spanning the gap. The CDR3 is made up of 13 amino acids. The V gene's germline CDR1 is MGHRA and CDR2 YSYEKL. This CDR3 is CASRESMNTEAFF. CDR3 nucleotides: TGCGCCAGCAGAGAGAGCATGAACACTGAAGCTTTCTTT.

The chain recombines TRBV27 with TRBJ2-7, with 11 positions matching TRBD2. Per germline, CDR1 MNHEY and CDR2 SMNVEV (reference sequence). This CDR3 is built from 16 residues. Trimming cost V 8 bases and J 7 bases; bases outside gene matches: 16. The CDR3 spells CASGILAGAGFREQYF. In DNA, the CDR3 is TGTGCCAGCGGAATACTAGCGGGAGCTGGGTTTCGGGAGCAGTACTTC.

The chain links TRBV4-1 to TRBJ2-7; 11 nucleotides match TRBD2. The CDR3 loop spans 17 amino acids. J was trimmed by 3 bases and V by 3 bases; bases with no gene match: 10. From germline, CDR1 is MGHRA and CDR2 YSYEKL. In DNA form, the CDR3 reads TGCGCCAGCAGCCAGGCTTCCGGGACTAGCGGACTCTACGAGCAGTACTTC. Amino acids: CASSQASGTSGLYEQYF.

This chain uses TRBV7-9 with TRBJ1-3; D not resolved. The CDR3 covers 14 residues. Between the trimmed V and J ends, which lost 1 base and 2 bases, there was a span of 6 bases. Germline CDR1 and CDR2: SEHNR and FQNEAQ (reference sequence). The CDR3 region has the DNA TGTGCCAGCAGCTTAGTTCGAACTGGAAACACCATATATTTT. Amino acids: CASSLVRTGNTIYF.

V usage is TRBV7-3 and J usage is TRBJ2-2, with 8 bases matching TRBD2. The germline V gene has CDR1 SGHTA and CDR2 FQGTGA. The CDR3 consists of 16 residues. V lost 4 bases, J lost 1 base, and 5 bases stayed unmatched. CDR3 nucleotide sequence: TGTGCCAGCAGCTCAACCGGGGGGGAGAACACCGGGGAGCTGTTTTTT. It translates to CASSSTGGENTGELFF. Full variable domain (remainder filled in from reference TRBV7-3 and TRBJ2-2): GAGVSQTPSNKVTEKGKYVELRCDPISGHTALYWYRQSLGQGPEFLIYFQGTGAADDSGLPNDRFFAVRPEGSVSTLKIQRTERGDSAVYLCASSSTGGENTGELFFGEGSRLTVL.

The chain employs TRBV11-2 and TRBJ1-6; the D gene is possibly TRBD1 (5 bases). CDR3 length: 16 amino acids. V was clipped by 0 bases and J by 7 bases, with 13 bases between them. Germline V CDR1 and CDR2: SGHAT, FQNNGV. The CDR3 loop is CASSLEMSGGNSPLHF. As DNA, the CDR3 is TGTGCCAGCAGCTTAGAAATGTCGGGGGGAAATTCACCCCTCCACTTT.

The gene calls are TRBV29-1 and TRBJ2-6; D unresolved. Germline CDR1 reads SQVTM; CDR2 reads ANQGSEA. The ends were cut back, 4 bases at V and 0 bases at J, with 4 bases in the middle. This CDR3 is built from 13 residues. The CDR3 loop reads CSVGISGANVLTF. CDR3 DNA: TGCAGCGTTGGTATCTCTGGGGCCAACGTCCTGACTTTC.

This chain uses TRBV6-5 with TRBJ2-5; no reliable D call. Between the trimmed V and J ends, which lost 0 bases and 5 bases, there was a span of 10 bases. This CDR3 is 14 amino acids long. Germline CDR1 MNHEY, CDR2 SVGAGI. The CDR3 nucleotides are TGTGCCAGCAGTTACTCCTGGCCCATGGAGACCCAGTACTTC. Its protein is CASSYSWPMETQYF.

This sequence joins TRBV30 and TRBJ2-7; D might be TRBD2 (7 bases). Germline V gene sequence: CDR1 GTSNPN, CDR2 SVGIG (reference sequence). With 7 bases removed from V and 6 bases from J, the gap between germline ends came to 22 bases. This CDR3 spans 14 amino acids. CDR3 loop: CASRSGGSRSEQYF. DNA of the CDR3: TGTGCCTCTAGGTCGGGGGGCTCGCGTAGCGAGCAGTACTTC.